What follows are 5 T cell receptor beta chains derived from one specimen sequenced in a study of blood T cell repertoires in COVID-19. The data were produced by immunoSEQ multiplex PCR, yet TCRdb's version contains in-frame clones alone and is incomplete. The table lists 120,000 or so clones, 65% to 90% of them singletons. The specimen sequenced was peripheral blood. Every receptor here comes from an elderly woman with acute or convalescent COVID-19.

This clone was picked up a small number of times. This sequence joins TRBV6-5 and TRBJ1-4; D possibly corresponds to TRBD1 (6 bases). Germline values: CDR1 MNHEY, CDR2 SVGAGI. The CDR3 loop spans 15 amino acids. Trimming shortened V by 3 bases and J by 5 bases, and 13 bases separated the two germline ends. This chain's CDR3 is CASSYNPGTNEKLFF. The CDR3 nucleotides are TGTGCCAGCAGTTATAATCCCGGGACAAATGAAAAACTGTTTTTT.

CDR3 bases: TGTGCCAGCAGCCAAGCAAGGACAGGGGGTAATTCACCCCTCCACTTT. This translates into CASSQARTGGNSPLHF. The rearrangement joins TRBV3-1 (or the pseudogene TRBV3-2) to TRBJ1-6; the match to TRBD1 covers 10 bases. This CDR3 has 16 amino acids. J was trimmed by 6 bases and V by 1 base; bases with no gene match: 3. Germline CDR1 and CDR2: LGHDT and YNNKEL (reference sequence).

The chain is built from TRBV4-3 and TRBJ1-2, with TRBD1 matching 10 bases. The CDR3 runs 15 residues. V gave up 1 base and J gave up 6 bases; unmatched junction bases: 5. Germline CDR1 LGHNA, CDR2 YSLEER. The CDR3 loop reads CASSQGDRGPHGYTF. In DNA form, the CDR3 reads TGCGCCAGCAGCCAAGGGGACAGGGGCCCGCATGGCTACACCTTC.

The chain carries TRBV10-3 and TRBJ2-3; D is unclear. Trimming shortened V by 4 bases and J by 0 bases, and 11 bases separated the two germline ends. The CDR3 sequence is 15 residues long. CDR1 is ENHRY, CDR2 SYGVKD, per germline. This CDR3 is CAISVKTASTDTQYF. CDR3 nucleotides: TGTGCCATCAGTGTGAAAACAGCTAGCACAGATACGCAGTATTTT.

This chain links TRBV5-4 with TRBJ1-2, with 7 nucleotides matching TRBD1. Germline-derived CDR1 and CDR2 are SGHNT and YYREEE (reference sequence). After removal of 3 bases from V and 7 bases from J, the junction contained 9 bases not matched to a gene. CDR3 length equals 14 residues. CDR3 sequence: CASSSPRQGRGYTF. CDR3 in DNA: TGTGCCAGCAGCTCCCCAAGACAGGGACGTGGCTACACCTTC.